The following is a TCR beta chain sequence with its context. The target of this receptor is not known. Per-base quality was not reported, and no clone a single base away is much larger than it. Counted from cysteine to phenylalanine, this CDR3 has 15 amino acids. The kept DNA is CDR3 alone, 45 bases in frame from the first base. Reading the germline V gene (reference sequence) gives CDR1 SEHNR and CDR2 FQNEAQ. The germline ends are 9 bases apart after V is trimmed by 2 bases and J by 2 bases. TCR beta CDR3 regions were amplified from RNA transcripts. For the first round of RT-PCR on the TCR CDR3, the HTBI primer set was used together with the Qiagen OneStep RT-PCR kit. Libraries were constructed in a second round of multiplex PCR, after which size selection and purification were carried out. Sequencing of the libraries was done on an Illumina HiSeq2000 using paired-end 100 bp reads. Under the source paper's analysis protocol: SOAPnuke was used to process the raw data, throwing out any read that contained adapters or uncalled bases, had a mean Phred below 15, or lacked an exact constant-primer or identifier match. COPE v1.2.5 was used to merge high-quality paired reads, and clonotypes were defined as unique nucleotide sequences. MiTCR v1.1 was used to align the clonotypes against IMGT TRBV, TRBD and TRBJ reference segments. The analysis was restricted to V-J combinations with a frequency above 0.0001, which together covered 99% to 99.2% of the repertoires. The TCS score was defined as the ratio of F50 (clonal expansion) to E x V (chaos), calculated using BLOSUM62-based TCRdist between CDR3 peptides within each V-J. Welch's t-statistics and random forest reduced around 550 V-J features to 10 to 15, which were used in a naive Bayes classifier (R e1071). TCRdb cleaned the public reads at Q25 with fastp, built clones with MiXCR and kept in-frame beta chains. Under each unique CDR3 protein, matching rows form one entry showing the most common genes and DNA. TCRdb's processing, not the authors' own work, is the source of the V and J calls. The sample has roughly 740,000 distinct CDR3 sequences on record, 16% of them singletons. The top ten clonotypes cover around 7.7% of the sample.

Graves' hyperthyroidism was defined as stable when no progression to ophthalmopathy occurred over 18 months of follow-up. Hyperthyroidism patients were newly diagnosed, with disease duration under 2 months, and aged 18 to 65 years. Any patient with an uncontrolled infection, another autoimmune disease, pregnancy or lactation was excluded. Diagnoses were established on the basis of clinical symptoms, serum thyroxine and TRAb, thyroid ultrasound, and orbital computed tomography. Ficoll-Paque density gradient centrifugation was used to isolate PBMCs from under 11 ml of fresh peripheral blood. Total RNA was extracted with Trizol reagent, and quality was checked on an Agilent 2100 Bioanalyzer. The data were taken from a study of T cells in Graves' hyperthyroidism and ophthalmopathy (dated by TCRdb to about 2019). In the study overall: Peripheral blood was sampled at the time of initial diagnosis, prior to any treatment. TCR V-J signatures able to tell the groups apart were searched for in a discovery cohort of 90 to 100 patients, of whom roughly 42 had Graves' ophthalmopathy and around 56 had stable Graves' hyperthyroidism. An independent validation cohort of around 20 hyperthyroidism patients and 17 patients who later progressed to ophthalmopathy tested prospective prediction of ophthalmopathy. For training and testing, the approximately 92 patients in the discovery cohort were randomly divided in a 7:3 ratio. The study also compared thyroid tissue and blood T-cell repertoires from several Graves' hyperthyroidism patients. Once sampling was done, hyperthyroidism patients were given methimazole at a starting dose of 30 mg daily, whereas ophthalmopathy patients were given high-dose intravenous methylprednisolone. The paper reports TCR Vbeta CDR3 sequencing of approximately 140 peripheral blood samples: under 45 ophthalmopathy, 70 to 85 hyperthyroidism and some 17 progressor patients. Results and caveats for the whole study, not just this receptor: In validation, the model predicted progression to ophthalmopathy a median of about 6 months before onset, with approximately 68% sensitivity and almost 75% specificity. Most expanded thyroid clonotypes (frequency above 0.001) were also detected in blood, suggesting blood repertoires may reflect thyroid immune responses. Sample size was not statistically predetermined, and investigators were not blinded to group allocation. In cross-validation, a model built on a 13 V-J signature told ophthalmopathy apart from stable hyperthyroidism with 85% to 90% sensitivity and roughly 82% specificity, and in testing the same model reached 80%/75%.

This TCR derives from a man aged 18 to 35 with Graves' hyperthyroidism. Sequencing input: blood. The sequence joins TRBV7-9 to TRBJ2-2; the D gene is not confidently resolved. In nucleotide form, the sequence is TGTGCCAGCAGCTTAAGCTACAGCAACACCGGGGAGCTGTTTTTT. Its protein is CASSLSYSNTGELFF.